These T cell receptor beta chains were read from a single sample in a study of shared clonotypes between healthy human individuals. Produced via immunoSEQ multiplex PCR; TCRdb's table is partial and in-frame only. The sample yields 1,400,000 or so clones, about 98.5% seen once. Input material: naive CD4+ T cells sorted from blood. The receptor set was obtained from a man in his thirties or forties in good health. Each CDR3 is given with its conserved first and last residue. Fields, in order: V gene, J gene, D gene, clone size, CDR3 protein, CDR3 DNA. A D gene is named only where the DNA matches it firmly. Clone size appears in some rows only: once, few, many, or a class for an expanded clone.

TRBV15	TRBJ2-7	TRBD1	.	CATSGTPDRAYEQYF	TGTGCCACCAGTGGTACTCCGGACAGGGCATACGAGCAGTACTTC
TRBV27	TRBJ2-7	TRBD2	.	CASSPTGREGYEQYF	TGTGCCAGCAGCCCTACGGGGCGGGAGGGTTACGAGCAGTACTTC
TRBV5-4	TRBJ2-2	TRBD2	.	CASSKPQPGLVGTGELFF	TGTGCCAGCAGCAAACCTCAACCGGGACTAGTGGGTACCGGGGAGCTGTTTTTT
TRBV5-8	TRBJ2-5	.	once	CASSPGPQETQYF	TGTGCCAGCAGCCCCGGACCGCAAGAGACCCAGTACTTC
TRBV7-3	TRBJ1-2	TRBD1	.	CASSQTGDYGYTF	TGTGCCAGCAGCCAAACAGGGGACTATGGCTACACCTTC
TRBV19	TRBJ1-4	.	.	CASSIGRRNEKLVPFF	TGTGCCAGTAGTATAGGTCGGCGTAATGAAAAACTGGTCCCCTTTTTT
TRBV5-1	TRBJ1-2	.	.	CASSFQTAGSYGYTF	TGCGCCAGCAGCTTCCAGACAGCGGGGAGCTATGGCTACACCTTC
TRBV19	TRBJ1-5	.	.	CASTSGWYQPQHF	TGTGCCAGTACCTCAGGGTGGTATCAGCCCCAGCATTTT
TRBV2	TRBJ2-3	.	.	CASSGDTDTQYF	TGTGCCAGCAGCGGGGACACAGATACGCAGTATTTT
TRBV15	TRBJ1-4	.	.	CATSRVLGDEKLFF	TGTGCCACCAGCAGAGTATTAGGAGATGAAAAACTGTTTTTT
TRBV5-1	TRBJ2-7	TRBD2	once	CASSPKTSAGEQYF	TGCGCCAGCAGCCCCAAGACTAGCGCGGGCGAGCAGTACTTC
TRBV5-4	TRBJ2-5	TRBD2	.	CASSLSKAGGETQYF	TGTGCCAGCAGCTTGTCAAAAGCGGGAGGAGAGACCCAGTACTTC
TRBV28	TRBJ2-3	.	.	CASSPPHGSRPDTQYF	TGTGCCAGCAGTCCACCCCACGGGAGTCGCCCAGATACGCAGTATTTT
TRBV5-1	TRBJ1-1	.	.	CASSPQGAALTEAFF	TGCGCCAGCAGCCCCCAGGGAGCGGCACTCACTGAAGCTTTCTTT
TRBV7-2	TRBJ2-2	TRBD2	.	CASSLKAGGTGELFF	TGTGCCAGCAGCTTAAAAGCGGGGGGCACCGGGGAGCTGTTTTTT
TRBV5-4	TRBJ2-3	TRBD2	once	CASSPVGGSGADTQYF	TGTGCCAGCAGCCCGGTGGGCGGGAGTGGCGCAGATACGCAGTATTTT
TRBV5-1	TRBJ2-7	.	.	CASSLRDLTYEQYF	TGCGCCAGCAGCCTCCGGGACCTAACCTACGAGCAGTACTTC
TRBV6-4	TRBJ1-1	.	once	CASSDSKAGEAFF	TGTGCCAGCAGTGACTCGAAAGCGGGCGAAGCTTTCTTT
TRBV30	TRBJ2-1	TRBD1	.	CAAKQGAHEQFF	TGTGCCGCCAAACAGGGGGCGCATGAGCAGTTCTTC
TRBV7-9	TRBJ2-3	.	.	CASSPLLLGSDTQYF	TGTGCCAGCAGCCCCCTTCTCTTGGGGTCAGATACGCAGTATTTT
TRBV29-1	TRBJ1-2	.	.	CSVGDGDGYTF	TGCAGCGTTGGAGACGGAGATGGCTACACCTTC
TRBV7-3	TRBJ2-3	.	.	CASSLELTDTQYF	TGTGCCAGCAGCTTAGAACTCACAGATACGCAGTATTTT
TRBV11-2	TRBJ1-5	.	few	CASSGNRDKGEGPQHF	TGTGCCAGCAGCGGAAACCGGGACAAGGGGGAGGGACCCCAGCATTTT
TRBV7-9	TRBJ2-7	.	.	CASSVTPGKGSYEQYF	TGTGCCAGCAGCGTTACCCCAGGGAAGGGTTCCTACGAGCAGTACTTC
TRBV5-1	TRBJ2-7	TRBD1	.	CASSLAGGQGVREQYF	TGCGCCAGCAGCTTGGCCGGGGGACAGGGAGTGCGCGAGCAGTACTTC
TRBV9	TRBJ2-7	TRBD2	once	CASSPRDSGRSSYEQYF	TGTGCCAGCAGCCCACGGGATAGCGGGAGGAGCTCCTACGAGCAGTACTTC
TRBV9	TRBJ2-3	.	.	CASSVGAGDTQYF	TGTGCCAGCAGCGTAGGCGCAGGAGATACGCAGTATTTT
TRBV1	TRBJ2-7	.	.	CTSSPPYGGRPLTAEQYF	TGCACCAGCAGCCCACCGTATGGCGGGAGACCGTTGACTGCCGAGCAGTACTTC
TRBV18	TRBJ1-4	TRBD1	.	CASSPRGTANEKLFF	TGTGCCAGCTCACCAAGGGGGACAGCTAATGAAAAACTGTTTTTT
TRBV6-1	TRBJ1-4	.	.	CASSEVWAEKLFF	TGTGCCAGCAGTGAAGTGTGGGCTGAAAAACTGTTTTTT
TRBV7-9	TRBJ1-2	.	once	CASSLARGVGVTF	TGTGCCAGCAGCTTAGCGCGAGGGGTAGGGGTCACCTTC
TRBV6-6	TRBJ1-1	TRBD1	once	CASITTGAQAFF	TGTGCCAGCATTACAACAGGGGCCCAAGCTTTCTTT
TRBV6-4	TRBJ2-3	.	.	CASSEERGTDTQYF	TGTGCCAGCAGTGAGGAGCGGGGCACAGATACGCAGTATTTT
TRBV9	TRBJ2-3	.	.	CASSLGDTQYF	TGTGCCAGCAGCCTCGGAGATACGCAGTATTTT
TRBV5-1	TRBJ2-5	TRBD2	.	CASSLKIGTSGQETQYF	TGCGCCAGCAGCTTGAAGATCGGGACTAGCGGTCAAGAGACCCAGTACTTC
TRBV4-3	TRBJ1-4	TRBD1	.	CASSLGTGKAHEKLFF	TGCGCCAGCAGCCTAGGGACAGGGAAGGCTCATGAAAAACTGTTTTTT
TRBV30	TRBJ2-1	.	once	CAWSVLLTGPYNEQFF	TGTGCCTGGAGTGTACTTTTGACAGGCCCCTACAATGAGCAGTTCTTC
TRBV27	TRBJ2-7	.	.	CASSPTEVSGEQYF	TGTGCCAGCAGTCCAACAGAGGTTTCAGGCGAGCAGTACTTC
TRBV18	TRBJ2-3	.	.	CASSPYSLFTDTQYF	TGTGCCAGCTCACCATATAGCCTCTTCACAGATACGCAGTATTTT
TRBV2	TRBJ1-2	.	.	CASKPDNGYTF	TGTGCCAGCAAGCCCGATAATGGCTACACCTTC
TRBV5-6	TRBJ1-2	.	.	CASSQPRGASGYTF	TGTGCCAGCAGCCAGCCCCGGGGGGCGTCCGGCTACACCTTC
TRBV6-5	TRBJ2-1	.	.	CASRNSWEANEQFF	TGTGCCAGCAGAAACTCCTGGGAGGCCAATGAGCAGTTCTTC
TRBV7-3	TRBJ2-3	.	once	CASRQGPPFLDTQYF	TGTGCCAGCAGGCAGGGACCCCCTTTCTTGGATACGCAGTATTTT